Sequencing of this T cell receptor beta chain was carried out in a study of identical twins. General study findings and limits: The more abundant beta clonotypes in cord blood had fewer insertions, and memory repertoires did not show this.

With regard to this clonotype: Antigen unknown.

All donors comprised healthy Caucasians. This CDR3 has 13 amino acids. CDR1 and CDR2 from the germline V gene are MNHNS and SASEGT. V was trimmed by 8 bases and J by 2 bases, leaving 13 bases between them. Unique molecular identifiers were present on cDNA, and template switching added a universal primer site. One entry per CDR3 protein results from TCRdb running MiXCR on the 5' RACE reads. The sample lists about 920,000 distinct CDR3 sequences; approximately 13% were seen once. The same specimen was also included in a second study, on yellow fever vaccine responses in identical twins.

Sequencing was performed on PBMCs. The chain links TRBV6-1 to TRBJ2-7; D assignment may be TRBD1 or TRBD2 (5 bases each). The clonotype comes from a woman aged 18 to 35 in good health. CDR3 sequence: CASFKWGTYEQYF. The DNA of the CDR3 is TGTGCCAGCTTCAAGTGGGGGACCTACGAGCAGTACTTC.